This record looks at one T cell receptor (beta chain) sequence and its context. The sample originates from a study of Ad26.COV2.S vaccination and SARS-CoV-2 variants. The treatment is: around 19 received Ad26.COV2.S at low or high dose, single or two shots; several received placebo; per-sample allocation not given. All samples were drawn on day 63, counting from the first vaccine or placebo injection. V lost 5 bases to trimming and J lost 9 bases, with 15 bases between them. Germline values: CDR1 SGHTA, CDR2 FQGTGA. This CDR3 is built from 13 residues. This table comes from immunoSEQ multiplex PCR, and its TCRdb copy is limited to in-frame clones, with some not included. The data show around 270,000 clones, with roughly 87% seen just once and nearly 3% held by the top ten.

V is TRBV7-3 and J is TRBJ2-3, with D unclear. The clonotype originates from a person aged 18-65 years who received the Ad26.COV2.S COVID-19 vaccine or a placebo. The sample in question was peripheral blood, obtained in a trial of Ad26.COV2.S vaccine versus placebo. This chain's CDR3 is CASSLQAIATQYF. The CDR3 DNA is TGTGCCAGCAGCCTCCAGGCCATTGCCACGCAGTATTTT.